A selection of T cell receptor beta chains follows, all from one sample in a study of cytomegalovirus exposure and HLA in healthy donors. The protocol was immunoSEQ multiplex PCR, while the TCRdb copy is restricted to in-frame clones and leaves out a portion. This sample has a few hundred thousand clones, with less than 85% found just once. The sample comprised PBMCs. These receptors all come from a girl aged 2 to 9 in good health and CMV-seronegative. The CDR3 runs from the conserved cysteine through the conserved F or W. D genes are given only for firm matches. For some rows the clone size is stated as once, few or many, or as a class when expanded; others skip it.

V	D	size	J	DNA	CDR3
TRBV7-8	TRBD2	-	TRBJ2-3	TGTGCCAGCAGGCGACTAGCGGACACAGATACGCAGTATTTT	CASRRLADTDTQYF
TRBV7-2	TRBD2	-	TRBJ2-7	TGTGCCAGCAGCCCAACAGGACTAGCGGGGGGCATGACTGGGGACGAGCAGTACTTC	CASSPTGLAGGMTGDEQYF
TRBV29-1	-	-	TRBJ2-7	TGCAGCGCCCGTGACAGTCCCTACGAGCAGTACTTC	CSARDSPYEQYF
TRBV11-3	TRBD1	-	TRBJ1-3	TGTGCCAGCACCTTCGGACAGGGAACCCTTATCTCTGGAAACACCATATATTTT	CASTFGQGTLISGNTIYF
TRBV5-6	-	-	TRBJ2-7	TGTGCCAGCAGCGGGAGAGATTACGAGCAGTACTTC	CASSGRDYEQYF
TRBV29-1	TRBD1	few	TRBJ1-2	TGCAGCGTTGTGGGGACAGGGGGCTACACCTTC	CSVVGTGGYTF
TRBV10-2	TRBD1	-	TRBJ1-5	TGCGCCAGCAGTGATGGACAGGCAAATCAGCCCCAGCATTTT	CASSDGQANQPQHF
TRBV5-4	-	-	TRBJ2-3	TGTGCCAGCAGTTACCAGGTTACGCAGTATTTT	CASSYQVTQYF
TRBV7-9	-	-	TRBJ1-1	TGTTCCAGCAGCTTACGGGGGTCTGAAGCTTTCTTT	CSSSLRGSEAFF
TRBV12-2	-	once	TRBJ2-7	TGTGCAAGTCGCTTAAGGCTAGCGGGACGCTACGAGCAGTACTTC	CASRLRLAGRYEQYF
TRBV6-7	-	-	TRBJ2-3	TGTGCCAGCAGTGCCACAGTCCGGAGGGATAGCACAGATACGCAGTATTTT	CASSATVRRDSTDTQYF
TRBV6-1	-	-	TRBJ2-2	TGTGCCGGAACGACGGGTCTAGCGACTACCGGGGAGCTGTTTTTT	CAGTTGLATTGELFF
TRBV4-1	-	-	TRBJ1-3	TGCGCCAGCAGCCAAGAACGGGGAAACACCATATATTTT	CASSQERGNTIYF
TRBV5-4	-	-	TRBJ2-7	TGTGCCAGCAGCTGGGACAACTACGAGCAGTACTTC	CASSWDNYEQYF
TRBV5-1	-	once	TRBJ1-2	TGCGCCAGCAGCTCCGTTGGGCCCTCTAACTATGGCTACACCTTC	CASSSVGPSNYGYTF
TRBV5-4	TRBD1	-	TRBJ1-2	TGTGCCAGCAGCTCCGGACAGGAGGGTATTCATGGCTACACCTTC	CASSSGQEGIHGYTF
TRBV4-1	-	few	TRBJ1-1	TGCGCCAGCAGCCAAGATCACTCCTCAGAAGCTTTCTTT	CASSQDHSSEAFF